The clone carrying this TCR beta chain has a handful of counts. Its antigen is as yet unknown. This sample is part of a study of CD8+ T cells in alopecia areata. This CDR3 contains 13 residues. The V gene's germline CDR1 is SGHAT and CDR2 FQNNGV. V dropped 0 bases and J dropped 1 base, with 0 bases sitting between them. Whole-study findings and limits: Higher clonality was seen in lesional scalp than in normal scalp, especially in alopecia totalis/universalis.

Extraction and reverse transcription of RNA yielded cDNA as the sequencing template. The data were produced by immunoSEQ multiplex PCR, yet TCRdb's version contains in-frame clones alone and is incomplete. The sample has about 9,700 clones, approximately 61% seen once; the top ten hold roughly 15%. Lesional scalp punch biopsies and peripheral blood came from alopecia areata patients. Sequenced: skin. The source of this sequence is a human donor with alopecia areata. The rearrangement joins TRBV11-2 to TRBJ2-2; D gene ambiguous. The CDR3 DNA reads TGTGCCAGCAGCTTAGAGAACACCGGGGAGCTGTTTTTT. It specifies CASSLENTGELFF.